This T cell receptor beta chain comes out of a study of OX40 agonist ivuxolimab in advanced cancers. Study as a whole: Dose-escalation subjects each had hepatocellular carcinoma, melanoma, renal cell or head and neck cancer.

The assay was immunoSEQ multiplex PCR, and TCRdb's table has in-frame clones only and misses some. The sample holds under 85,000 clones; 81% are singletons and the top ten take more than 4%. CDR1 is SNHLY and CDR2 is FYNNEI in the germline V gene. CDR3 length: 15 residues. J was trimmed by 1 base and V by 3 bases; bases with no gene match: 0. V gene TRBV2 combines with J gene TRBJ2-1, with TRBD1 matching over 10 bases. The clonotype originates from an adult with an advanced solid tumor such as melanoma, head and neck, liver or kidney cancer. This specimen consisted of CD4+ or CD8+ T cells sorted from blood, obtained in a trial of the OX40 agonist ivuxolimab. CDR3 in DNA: TGTGCCAGCAGTGAGGACAGGGGGTCCTACAATGAGCAGTTCTTC. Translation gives CASSEDRGSYNEQFF.